This T cell receptor (beta chain) was recorded in a study of cytomegalovirus exposure and HLA in healthy donors. Study-level findings and limits: Some V segments, including TRBV6-2 and TRBV6-3, were excluded as indistinguishable. Altogether, some 160 TCR beta chains were recorded as cytomegalovirus-associated. The HLA-A and HLA-B alleles of most subjects were reportedly predicted accurately from TCR beta sequences.

With 60 Vbeta and 13 Jbeta primers, the PCR was carried out. Produced via immunoSEQ multiplex PCR; TCRdb's table is partial and in-frame only. The repertoire consists of 140,000 or so clones, with around 57% occurring once and the leading ten covering about 1.7%. About this clone: Antigen specificity is unknown.

V shed 4 bases and J shed 3 bases, with 20 bases lying between them. CDR3 length: 17 amino acids. The germline gives CDR1 SGHRS, CDR2 YFSETQ. The chain carries TRBV5-1 and TRBJ1-3; D not resolved. This clonotype originated in a male donor in good health and CMV-seronegative. Material for sequencing was PBMCs. The chain's CDR3 is CASSPFGMGGLGNTIYF. CDR3 DNA sequence: TGCGCCAGCAGCCCCTTCGGGATGGGAGGCCTTGGAAACACCATATATTTT.